The T cell receptor beta chain under discussion was sequenced for a study of blood T cells in healthy people across ages. Per the germline V gene, CDR1 is WSHSY and CDR2 is SAAADI. The germline V and J ends were trimmed by 6 bases and 2 bases, with 6 bases remaining between them. There are 12 residues in the CDR3. This clonotype has just a few counts. Together with a sample-barcoded 5' primer, a J-beta primer mix was included in a second PCR lasting roughly 7 to 11 cycles. TCRdb reprocessed the 5' RACE reads with MiXCR, giving one entry per CDR3 protein. The sample has 700,000 or so distinct CDR3 sequences; over 20% are singletons.

Material for sequencing was blood. J is TRBJ2-3 and V is TRBV10-2; no firm D call. This clonotype originated in a man aged 70 or older in good health. The CDR3 spells CASSEYTDTQYF. The CDR3 DNA reads TGCGCCAGCAGCGAATACACAGATACGCAGTATTTT.